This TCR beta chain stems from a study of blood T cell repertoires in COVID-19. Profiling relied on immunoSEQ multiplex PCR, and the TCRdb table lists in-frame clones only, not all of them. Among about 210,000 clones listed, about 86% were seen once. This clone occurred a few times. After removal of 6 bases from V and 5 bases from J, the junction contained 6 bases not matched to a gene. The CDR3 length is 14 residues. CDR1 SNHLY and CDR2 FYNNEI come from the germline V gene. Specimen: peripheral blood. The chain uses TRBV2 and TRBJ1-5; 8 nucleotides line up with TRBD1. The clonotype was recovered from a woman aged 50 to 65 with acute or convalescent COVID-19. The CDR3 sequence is CASSPQGADQPQHF. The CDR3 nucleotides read TGTGCCAGCAGCCCGCAGGGGGCGGATCAGCCCCAGCATTTT.